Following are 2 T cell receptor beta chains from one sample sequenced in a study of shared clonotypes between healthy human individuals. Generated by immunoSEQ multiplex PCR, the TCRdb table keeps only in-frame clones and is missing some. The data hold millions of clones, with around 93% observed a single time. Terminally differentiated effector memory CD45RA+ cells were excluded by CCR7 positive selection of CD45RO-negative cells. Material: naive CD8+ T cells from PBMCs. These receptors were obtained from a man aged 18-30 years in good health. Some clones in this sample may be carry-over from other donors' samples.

CDR3: CASRLQGTSTDTQYF. In nucleotides, the CDR3 is TGTGCCAGCAGGTTACAGGGGACTAGCACAGATACGCAGTATTTT. The V gene is TRBV7-8, the J gene TRBJ2-3, with TRBD1 as a possible D gene (7 bases). Germline CDR1 is SGHVS and CDR2 is FQNEAQ. This CDR3 has 15 residues. Trimming pared 6 bases from V and 0 bases from J, leaving 13 bases between. The variable domain in full, completed from reference TRBV7-8 and TRBJ2-3, reads GAGVSQSPRYKVAKRGQDVALRCDPISGHVSLFWYQQALGQGPEFLTYFQNEAQLDKSGLPSDRFFAERPEGSVSTLKIQRTQQEDSAVYLCASRLQGTSTDTQYFGPGTRLTVL.

The CDR3, as DNA: TGTGCCAGCAGTAACAGGGCCTACGAGCAGTACTTC. Translated, it gives CASSNRAYEQYF. The chain couples TRBV27 to TRBJ2-7; maybe TRBD1 (6 bases). The CDR3 is made up of 12 amino acids. CDR1 and CDR2 (germline): MNHEY, SMNVEV (reference sequence). The V end lost 5 bases, the J end lost 2 bases, and 7 bases lay between the germline ends.